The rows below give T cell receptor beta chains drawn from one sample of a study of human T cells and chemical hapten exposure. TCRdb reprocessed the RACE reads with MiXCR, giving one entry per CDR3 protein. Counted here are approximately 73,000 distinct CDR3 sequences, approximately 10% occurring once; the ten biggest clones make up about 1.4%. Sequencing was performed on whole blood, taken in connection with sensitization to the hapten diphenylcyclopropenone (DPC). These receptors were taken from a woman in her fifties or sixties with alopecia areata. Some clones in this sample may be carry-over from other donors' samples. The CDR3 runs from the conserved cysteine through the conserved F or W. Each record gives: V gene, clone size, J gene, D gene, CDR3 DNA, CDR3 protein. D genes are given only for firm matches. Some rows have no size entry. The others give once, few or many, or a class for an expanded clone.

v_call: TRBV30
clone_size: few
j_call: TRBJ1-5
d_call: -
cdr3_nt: TGTGCCTGGGGTATGGGGGCCCAGCCCCAGCATTTT
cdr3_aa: CAWGMGAQPQHF

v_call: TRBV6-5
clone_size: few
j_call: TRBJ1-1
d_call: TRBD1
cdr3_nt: TGTGCCAGCGTCCGGGACAGCACTGAAGCTTTCTTT
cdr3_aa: CASVRDSTEAFF

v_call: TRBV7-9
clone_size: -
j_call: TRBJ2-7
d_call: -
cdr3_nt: TGTGCCAGCAGCCCCTCGACAATACCCACCTACGAGCAGTACTTC
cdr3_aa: CASSPSTIPTYEQYF

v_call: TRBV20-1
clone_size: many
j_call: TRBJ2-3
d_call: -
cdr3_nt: TGCAGTGCTAGAGAGCCGATCGGCACAGATACGCAGTATTTT
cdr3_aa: CSAREPIGTDTQYF

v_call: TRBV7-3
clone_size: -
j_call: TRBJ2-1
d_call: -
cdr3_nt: TGTGCCAGCAGCTTGGCGGGTTCCCTCAATGAGCAGTTCTTC
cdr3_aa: CASSLAGSLNEQFF

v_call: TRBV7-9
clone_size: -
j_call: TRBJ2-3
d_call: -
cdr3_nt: TGTGCCAGCAGTTCCCCTGCCAGCGAGAGTCCTACAGATACGCAGTATTTT
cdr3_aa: CASSSPASESPTDTQYF

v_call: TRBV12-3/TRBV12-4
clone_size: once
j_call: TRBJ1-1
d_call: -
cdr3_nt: TGTGCCAGCAGTTTACAGCCCCAGGGGACGGCTGAAGCTTTCTTT
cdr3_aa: CASSLQPQGTAEAFF

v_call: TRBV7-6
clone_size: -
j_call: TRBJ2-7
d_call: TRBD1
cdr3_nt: TGTGCCAGCAGCTTCGCCGGGACAGGTAGCGACGAGCAGTACTTC
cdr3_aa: CASSFAGTGSDEQYF

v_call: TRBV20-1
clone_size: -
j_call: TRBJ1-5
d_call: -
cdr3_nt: TGCAGTGCTAGACACCGGGACATCAATCAGCCCCAGCATTTT
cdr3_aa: CSARHRDINQPQHF

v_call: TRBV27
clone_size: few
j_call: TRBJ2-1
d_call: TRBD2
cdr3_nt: TGTGCCAGCAGTTTACGGCTAGCGGGAGGCAATGAGCAGTTCTTC
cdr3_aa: CASSLRLAGGNEQFF

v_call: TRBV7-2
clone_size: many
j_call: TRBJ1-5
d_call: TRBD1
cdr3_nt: TGTGCCAGCAGTCAAAGGGGGCGGGACAATCAGCCCCAGCATTTT
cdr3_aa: CASSQRGRDNQPQHF

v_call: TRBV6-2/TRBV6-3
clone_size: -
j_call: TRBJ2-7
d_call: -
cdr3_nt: TGTGCCAGCACCACGGGCGGCAGCTCCTACGAGCAGTACTTC
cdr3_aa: CASTTGGSSYEQYF

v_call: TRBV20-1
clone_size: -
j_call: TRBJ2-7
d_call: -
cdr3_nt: TGCAGTGCTAAGGAGATTCGGGACGAGCAGTACTTC
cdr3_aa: CSAKEIRDEQYF

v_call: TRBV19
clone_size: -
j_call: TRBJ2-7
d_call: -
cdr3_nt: TGTGCCAGTAGTGATAGACACCCCTACGAGCAGTACTTC
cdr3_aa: CASSDRHPYEQYF

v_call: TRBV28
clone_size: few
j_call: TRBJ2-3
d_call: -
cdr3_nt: TGTGCCAGCAGTCAACAGGAGGGGGGCGCAGATACGCAGTATTTT
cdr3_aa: CASSQQEGGADTQYF

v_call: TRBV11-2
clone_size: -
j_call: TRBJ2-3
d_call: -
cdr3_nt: TGTGCCAGCAGCCAAGGGACGGCCTACTTCACAGATACGCAGTATTTT
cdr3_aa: CASSQGTAYFTDTQYF

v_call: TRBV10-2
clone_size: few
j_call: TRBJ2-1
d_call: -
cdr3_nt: TGCGCCAGCAGTGATGTTGGGGACAACGGTGAGCAGTTCTTC
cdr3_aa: CASSDVGDNGEQFF

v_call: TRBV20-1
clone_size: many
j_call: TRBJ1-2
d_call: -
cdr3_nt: TGCAGTGCTAAGGCCCTCCGGGGGGCAAGCCATGGCTACACCTTC
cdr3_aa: CSAKALRGASHGYTF

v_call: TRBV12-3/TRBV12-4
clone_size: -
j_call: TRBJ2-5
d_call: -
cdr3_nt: TGTGCCAGCAGCCCGACAGGAGGCCAAGAGACCCAGTACTTC
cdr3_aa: CASSPTGGQETQYF

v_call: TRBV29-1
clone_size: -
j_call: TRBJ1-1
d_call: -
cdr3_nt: TGCAGCGTTGAAGGGGCTTTTGAAGCTTTCTTT
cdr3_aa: CSVEGAFEAFF

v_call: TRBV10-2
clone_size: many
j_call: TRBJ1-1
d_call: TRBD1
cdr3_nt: TGCGCCAGCACAGGGGGCACTGAAGCTTTCTTT
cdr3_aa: CASTGGTEAFF

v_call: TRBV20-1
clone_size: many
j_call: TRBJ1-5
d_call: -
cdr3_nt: TGCAGTGCTAGAGAGGCCCGCTGGGATAGCAATCAGCCCCAGCATTTT
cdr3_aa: CSAREARWDSNQPQHF

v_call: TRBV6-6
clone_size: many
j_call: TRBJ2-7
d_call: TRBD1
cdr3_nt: TGTGCCAGCAGTTACGACAGGGCGAGCTCCTACGAGCAGTACTTC
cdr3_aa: CASSYDRASSYEQYF

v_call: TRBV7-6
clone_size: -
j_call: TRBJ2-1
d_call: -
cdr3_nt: TGTGCCAGCAGCTTAGGTCCCGGACACCAGTACAATGAGCAGTTCTTC
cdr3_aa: CASSLGPGHQYNEQFF

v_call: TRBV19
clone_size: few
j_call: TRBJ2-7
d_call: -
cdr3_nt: TGTGCCAGTAGTATGGGACTTTTCTACGAGCAGTACTTC
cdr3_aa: CASSMGLFYEQYF

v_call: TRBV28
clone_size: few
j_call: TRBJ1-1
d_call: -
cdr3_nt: TGTGCCAGCAGTTTTATGACGGCTGAAGCTTTCTTT
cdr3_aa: CASSFMTAEAFF

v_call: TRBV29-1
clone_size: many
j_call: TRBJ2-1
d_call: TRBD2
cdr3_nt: TGCAGCGTTAACCCGGGACTAGAGAATGAGCAGTTCTTC
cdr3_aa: CSVNPGLENEQFF

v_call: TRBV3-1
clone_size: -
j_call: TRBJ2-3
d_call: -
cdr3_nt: TGTGCCAGCAGCTCCGATGTGTTTATGAGCACAGATACGCAGTATTTT
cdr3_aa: CASSSDVFMSTDTQYF

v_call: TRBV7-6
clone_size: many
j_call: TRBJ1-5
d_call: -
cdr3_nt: TGTGCCAGCAGCTCCGTGACCGGGCTCAATCAGCCCCAGCATTTT
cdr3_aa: CASSSVTGLNQPQHF

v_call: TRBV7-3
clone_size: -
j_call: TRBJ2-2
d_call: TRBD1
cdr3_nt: TGTGCCAGCAGTTTTACAGGGGGCAGCGGGCCCGGGGAGCTGTTTTTT
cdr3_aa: CASSFTGGSGPGELFF

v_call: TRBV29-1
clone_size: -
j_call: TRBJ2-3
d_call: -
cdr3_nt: TGCAGCGTTGAAGACAGGGGAACAGATACGCAGTATTTT
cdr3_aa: CSVEDRGTDTQYF

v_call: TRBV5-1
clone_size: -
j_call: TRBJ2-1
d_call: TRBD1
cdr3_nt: TGCGCCAGCAGAAACGGACAGGGGGCGTGGAATGAGCAGTTCTTC
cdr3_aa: CASRNGQGAWNEQFF

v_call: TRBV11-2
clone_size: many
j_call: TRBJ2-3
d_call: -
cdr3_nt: TGTGCCAGCAGCTTGGGCTACAGCACAGATACGCAGTATTTT
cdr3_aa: CASSLGYSTDTQYF

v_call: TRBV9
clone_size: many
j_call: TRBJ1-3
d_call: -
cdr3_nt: TGTGCCAGCAGCGTAGCCCAGTTGGAGGGCTACTCTGGAAACACCATATATTTT
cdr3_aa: CASSVAQLEGYSGNTIYF

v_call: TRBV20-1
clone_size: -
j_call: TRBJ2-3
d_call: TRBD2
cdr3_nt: TGCAGTACTAGAGAAGGGACTAGGATCACAGATACGCAGTATTTT
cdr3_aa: CSTREGTRITDTQYF

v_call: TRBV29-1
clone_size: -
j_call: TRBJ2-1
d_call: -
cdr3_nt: TGCAGCGTTGGGTCGGGGAATGAGCAGTTCTTC
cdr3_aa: CSVGSGNEQFF

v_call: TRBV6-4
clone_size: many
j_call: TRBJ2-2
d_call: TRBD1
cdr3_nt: TGTGCCAGCAGTGACTCGAAGGGGGCGCATATCGGGGAGCTGTTTTTT
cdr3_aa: CASSDSKGAHIGELFF

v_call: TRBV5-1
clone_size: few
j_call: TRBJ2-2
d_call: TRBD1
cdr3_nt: TGCGCCAGCAGCTTGGGGACAGGGGGCCCAGTCCGGGAGCTGTTTTTT
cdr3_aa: CASSLGTGGPVRELFF

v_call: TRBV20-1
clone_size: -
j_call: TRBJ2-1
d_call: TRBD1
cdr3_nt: TGCAGTGCTGGCAGGGGGATCGACAATGAGCAGTTCTTC
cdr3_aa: CSAGRGIDNEQFF

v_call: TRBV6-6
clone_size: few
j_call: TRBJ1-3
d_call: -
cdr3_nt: TGTGCCAGCAGTTACTCAGTACAGACGAATATTGGAAACACCATATATTTT
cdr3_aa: CASSYSVQTNIGNTIYF

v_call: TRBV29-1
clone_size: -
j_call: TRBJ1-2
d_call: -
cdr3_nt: TGCAGCGTTGATACAGGGAACTATGGCTACACCTTC
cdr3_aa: CSVDTGNYGYTF

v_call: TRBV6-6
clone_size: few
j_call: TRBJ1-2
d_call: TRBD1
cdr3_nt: TGTGCCAGCACCCTCTCCCAGGGGGCGAACTATGGCTACACCTTC
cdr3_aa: CASTLSQGANYGYTF

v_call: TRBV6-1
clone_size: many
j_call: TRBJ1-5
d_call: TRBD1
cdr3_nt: TGTGCCAGCAGCGTAGACAGGGGGCACAATCAGCCCCAGCATTTT
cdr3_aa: CASSVDRGHNQPQHF

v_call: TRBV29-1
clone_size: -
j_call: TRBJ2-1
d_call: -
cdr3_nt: TGCAGCGTTGACGTCGTTATTGGGGGTTACAATGAGCAGTTCTTC
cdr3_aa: CSVDVVIGGYNEQFF

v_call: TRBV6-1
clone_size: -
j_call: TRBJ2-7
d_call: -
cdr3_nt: TGTGCCAGCAGGGAAGGACAGCCGCAGTACTTC
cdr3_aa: CASREGQPQYF